The count of the clone carrying this T cell receptor (beta chain) is one. Its antigen is undetermined. The data were obtained in a study of cytomegalovirus exposure and HLA in healthy donors. Notes on the study in general: Later work found most CMV-associated TCR beta chains apparently HLA-restricted. Several of the most significant clusters were apparently associated with common viral pathogens in a later analysis. While the bulk of TCR sequences proved rare, some public TCRs turned up in many donors.

CDR3 size: 14 residues. Trimming took 3 bases from V and 3 from J; bases not matched to a gene: 1. CDR1 and CDR2 from the germline V gene are SGHAT and FQNNGV. PCR employed 60 Vbeta and 13 Jbeta primers. The assay was immunoSEQ multiplex PCR, and TCRdb's table has in-frame clones only and misses some. Altogether around 180,000 clones are present, 80% to 85% being singletons, with the ten largest covering 0.2% to 0.3%. Unrecorded immune exposures were likely, despite nominal health at sampling. Sequenced: PBMCs. The rearrangement joins TRBV11-2 to TRBJ2-3, with 9 bases identical to TRBD1. This TCR came from a boy aged 5 to 17 in good health and CMV-seronegative. The CDR3 sequence: CASSFDRGTDTQYF. In DNA form, the CDR3 reads TGTGCCAGCAGCTTCGACAGGGGGACAGATACGCAGTATTTT.